This TCR beta chain was sequenced in a study of PD-1 blockade in classical Hodgkin lymphoma. This CDR3 region has 16 residues. Trimming cost V 4 bases and J 1 base; bases outside gene matches: 5. The germline V gene encodes CDR1 LGHNA and CDR2 YNFKEQ. Time point defined: newly diagnosed, previously untreated cHL patient sample. Magnetic depletion of unwanted cells isolated CD4+ T cells from thawed PBMCs. Profiling relied on immunoSEQ multiplex PCR, and the TCRdb table lists in-frame clones only, not all of them. The data show fewer than 25,000 clones, 85% to 95% seen once. The clonotype was recovered from a human donor with classical Hodgkin lymphoma. The sample consisted of CD4+ T cells from blood. V gene TRBV4-2 combines with J gene TRBJ2-5; 11 positions match TRBD2. The CDR3 loop is CASSPFGTSGQETQYF. CDR3 coding DNA: TGTGCCAGCAGCCCTTTTGGGACTAGCGGCCAAGAGACCCAGTACTTC.